This is a list of T cell receptor beta chains from one sample in a study of CD8+ T cells in alopecia areata. Sequencing used immunoSEQ multiplex PCR; TCRdb keeps in-frame clones, though not all of them. Of some 150,000 clones in the sample, around four fifths were seen once. The specimen was CD8+ T cells sorted from blood, collected at week 4, from a patient treated with tofacitinib. The receptor source for this set is a human donor with alopecia areata. CDR3s include the opening cysteine and the closing phenylalanine or tryptophan. The D gene is left open where the match is weak. Clone size is given for some rows only: seen once, a few or many times, or a class if the clone is expanded.

J gene | V gene | CDR3 length | D gene | clone size | CDR3 protein | CDR3 DNA
TRBJ1-2 | TRBV5-4 | 14 | - | - | CASRDWGGAGGYTF | TGTGCCAGCAGGGACTGGGGGGGCGCCGGAGGCTACACCTTC
TRBJ2-5 | TRBV10-2 | 10 | - | - | CASRGGTQYF | TGCGCCAGCAGGGGGGGGACCCAGTACTTC
TRBJ2-7 | TRBV7-9 | 16 | TRBD1 | - | CASSPRTGYSSYEQYF | TGTGCCAGCAGCCCAAGGACAGGGTACAGCTCCTACGAGCAGTACTTC
TRBJ1-3 | TRBV27 | 15 | - | - | CASSPYAGTGNTIYF | TGTGCCAGCAGTCCCTACGCAGGGACAGGAAACACCATATATTTT
TRBJ2-3 | TRBV4-3 | 21 | TRBD2 | - | CASSQGTVPGLAGGPPDTQYF | TGCGCCAGCAGCCAGGGCACCGTTCCGGGACTAGCGGGGGGGCCACCAGATACGCAGTATTTT
TRBJ2-7 | TRBV6-5 | 16 | - | once | CASSYLQGGLEGEQYF | TGTGCCAGCAGTTACTTACAGGGTGGACTAGAGGGCGAGCAGTACTTC
TRBJ2-7 | TRBV28 | 12 | - | - | CASSLGGPEQYF | TGTGCCAGCAGTTTAGGAGGGCCCGAGCAGTACTTC
TRBJ1-3 | TRBV7-9 | 16 | TRBD1 | - | CASSPTQGISGNTIYF | TGTGCCAGCAGCCCCACACAGGGGATCTCTGGAAACACCATATATTTT
TRBJ2-7 | TRBV4-3 | 16 | TRBD2 | - | CASSQALSGEAYEQYF | TGCGCCAGCAGCCAAGCGCTGAGCGGGGAAGCCTACGAGCAGTACTTC
TRBJ2-7 | TRBV2 | 14 | - | - | CASSEEVKASEQYF | TGTGCCAGCAGTGAAGAGGTGAAGGCATCCGAGCAGTACTTC
TRBJ2-7 | TRBV11-2 | 17 | TRBD1 | - | CASSLVLPGQGSYEQYF | TGTGCCAGCAGCTTAGTTCTGCCGGGACAGGGCTCCTACGAGCAGTACTTC
TRBJ2-4 | TRBV10-3 | 15 | TRBD1 | few | CAIREGQGAKNIQYF | TGTGCCATCAGGGAGGGACAGGGGGCCAAAAACATTCAGTACTTC
TRBJ2-4 | TRBV7-3 | 15 | - | - | CASSLIQLAKNIQYF | TGTGCCAGCAGCTTAATACAGTTAGCCAAAAACATTCAGTACTTC
TRBJ2-7 | TRBV10-3 | 14 | - | - | CAISDNRQTYEQYF | TGTGCCATCAGTGACAACCGACAGACCTACGAGCAGTACTTC
TRBJ1-4 | TRBV7-8 | 17 | - | - | CASSLVARSTTNEKLFF | TGTGCCAGCAGCTTAGTAGCCAGGAGCACAACTAATGAAAAACTGTTTTTT
TRBJ2-5 | TRBV6-5 | 15 | TRBD2 | - | CASSYAGGPGETQYF | TGTGCCAGCAGTTACGCGGGGGGGCCCGGAGAGACCCAGTACTTC
TRBJ2-7 | TRBV5-1 | 19 | TRBD1 | once | CASSKDPTGLGELSYEQYF | TGCGCCAGCAGCAAAGACCCGACAGGGCTCGGGGAGCTCTCCTACGAGCAGTACTTC
TRBJ2-7 | TRBV5-1 | 14 | TRBD2 | - | CASGPGGLSYEQYF | TGCGCCAGCGGCCCGGGAGGCTTGAGCTACGAGCAGTACTTC
TRBJ1-1 | TRBV29-1 | 14 | - | - | CSVEAGPLGAEAFF | TGCAGCGTTGAAGCGGGACCCCTAGGTGCTGAAGCTTTCTTT
TRBJ2-7 | TRBV15 | 13 | - | once | CATSRDKGYEQYF | TGTGCCACCAGCAGAGATAAGGGCTACGAGCAGTACTTC
TRBJ2-7 | TRBV27 | 14 | TRBD1 | - | CASSISPGGYEQYF | TGTGCCAGCAGTATCTCCCCAGGGGGCTACGAGCAGTACTTC
TRBJ1-5 | TRBV27 | 17 | - | once | CASRGNGERYSNQPQHF | TGTGCCAGCAGGGGAAACGGCGAACGCTATAGCAATCAGCCCCAGCATTTT
TRBJ2-7 | TRBV2 | 15 | TRBD1 | - | CASTARETGGSMYDF | TGTGCCAGCACCGCCCGTGAGACAGGGGGCTCGATGTATGACTTC
TRBJ2-1 | TRBV18 | 16 | - | - | CASSPGGGAAYNEQFF | TGTGCCAGCTCACCCGGGGGCGGGGCGGCCTACAATGAGCAGTTCTTC
TRBJ1-1 | TRBV10-3 | 12 | - | - | CAISERNTEAFF | TGTGCCATCAGTGAAAGGAACACTGAAGCTTTCTTT
TRBJ2-3 | TRBV9 | 14 | TRBD1 | - | CASSEGQSTDTQYF | TGTGCCAGCAGTGAGGGACAGAGCACAGATACGCAGTATTTT
TRBJ2-2 | TRBV27 | 12 | - | - | CASRSRGGELFF | TGTGCCAGCAGATCCAGGGGCGGGGAGCTGTTTTTT
TRBJ2-5 | TRBV29-1 | 15 | - | few | CSVEIAGTLLETQYF | TGCAGCGTTGAAATTGCCGGTACACTTTTAGAGACCCAGTACTTC
TRBJ2-1 | TRBV7-2 | 17 | TRBD1 | - | CASSPRAPKTGVNEQFF | TGTGCCAGCAGCCCACGAGCACCTAAGACAGGGGTTAATGAGCAGTTCTTC
TRBJ1-6 | TRBV7-9 | 17 | - | - | CASSLSSVFPPGSPLHF | TGTGCCAGCAGCTTATCGTCCGTCTTCCCCCCGGGTTCACCCCTCCACTTT
TRBJ2-5 | TRBV4-3 | 17 | - | - | CASSQDLVDGRRGTQYF | TGCGCCAGCAGCCAAGATTTGGTAGACGGACGCCGGGGGACCCAGTACTTC
TRBJ2-7 | TRBV9 | 13 | - | - | CASSQDIHYEQYF | TGTGCCAGCAGTCAGGACATCCATTACGAGCAGTACTTC
TRBJ2-1 | TRBV5-5 | 14 | - | - | CASSPRDVHNEQFF | TGTGCCAGCAGCCCTCGGGACGTACACAATGAGCAGTTCTTC
TRBJ2-4 | TRBV6-5 | 15 | TRBD1 | - | CASSPRDRAKNIQYF | TGTGCCAGCAGCCCCCGGGACAGAGCCAAAAACATTCAGTACTTC
TRBJ2-5 | TRBV13 | 14 | TRBD2 | - | CASSLERGGETQYF | TGTGCCAGCAGCTTAGAAAGGGGAGGGGAGACCCAGTACTTC
TRBJ1-5 | TRBV27 | 14 | TRBD1 | - | CASSLSTGNQPQHF | TGTGCCAGCAGTTTATCGACAGGGAATCAGCCCCAGCATTTT
TRBJ2-7 | TRBV5-1 | 14 | TRBD2 | - | CASSLGEGIYEQYF | TGCGCCAGCAGCTTGGGGGAGGGGATCTACGAGCAGTACTTC
TRBJ2-2 | TRBV30 | 12 | TRBD1 | - | CAWRQGAGELFF | TGTGCCTGGAGACAGGGGGCCGGGGAGCTGTTTTTT
TRBJ2-1 | TRBV5-4 | 16 | - | - | CASSLAGGSGNNEQFF | TGTGCCAGCAGCTTGGCAGGGGGTAGCGGCAACAATGAGCAGTTCTTC
TRBJ2-4 | TRBV7-9 | 16 | - | - | CASSLAAGTGKNIQYF | TGTGCCAGCAGCTTAGCGGCCGGGACTGGAAAAAACATTCAGTACTTC
TRBJ1-5 | TRBV19 | 14 | - | - | CASRQVRGNQPQHF | TGTGCCAGTCGACAGGTACGGGGCAATCAGCCCCAGCATTTT
TRBJ2-1 | TRBV4-1 | 16 | - | once | CASSQGAGATYNEQFF | TGCGCCAGCAGCCAAGGGGCGGGGGCAACCTACAATGAGCAGTTCTTC
TRBJ1-3 | TRBV19 | 14 | - | few | CASRTAASGNTIYF | TGTGCCAGCCGGACGGCGGCCTCTGGAAACACCATATATTTT
TRBJ2-1 | TRBV11-3 | 16 | TRBD2 | once | CASSPYRLADPNEQFF | TGTGCCAGCAGCCCTTATAGGCTAGCGGATCCCAATGAGCAGTTCTTC
TRBJ2-7 | TRBV29-1 | 11 | - | - | CSGARGYEQYF | TGCAGCGGGGCCCGAGGATACGAGCAGTACTTC
TRBJ2-5 | TRBV7-6 | 15 | - | - | CASSLGATRRETQYF | TGTGCCAGCAGCTTGGGAGCCACAAGGCGGGAGACCCAGTACTTC
TRBJ2-5 | TRBV5-1 | 14 | - | - | CASSSSQGQETQYF | TGCGCCAGCAGCTCCAGTCAGGGACAAGAGACCCAGTACTTC
TRBJ2-1 | TRBV5-4 | 15 | - | - | CASSVRGSGYNEQFF | TGTGCCAGCAGCGTCCGGGGGAGCGGCTACAATGAGCAGTTCTTC
TRBJ2-1 | TRBV25-1 | 17 | - | - | CASSVPGGGGPHNEQFF | TGTGCCAGCAGTGTCCCAGGGGGCGGGGGGCCGCACAATGAGCAGTTCTTC
TRBJ2-3 | TRBV7-2 | 13 | - | - | CASSLSFTDTQYF | TGTGCCAGCAGCTTAAGCTTCACAGATACGCAGTATTTT
TRBJ1-1 | TRBV6-5 | 14 | - | - | CASSYSIGQDEAFF | TGTGCCAGCAGTTACTCGATCGGGCAGGACGAAGCTTTCTTT
TRBJ1-1 | TRBV4-2 | 16 | - | - | CASSQENTVMNTEAFF | TGTGCCAGCAGCCAAGAGAACACGGTTATGAACACTGAAGCTTTCTTT
TRBJ2-5 | TRBV5-4 | 17 | TRBD1 | once | CASSLGQGLAPQETQYF | TGTGCCAGCAGCCTAGGACAGGGGTTGGCCCCACAAGAGACCCAGTACTTC
TRBJ1-1 | TRBV19 | 16 | - | - | CASSIDPRGSRTEAFF | TGTGCCAGTAGTATAGATCCGCGGGGGAGTCGGACTGAAGCTTTCTTT
TRBJ2-1 | TRBV5-1 | 14 | - | - | CASSFRASYNEQFF | TGCGCCAGCAGCTTCAGGGCCTCCTACAATGAGCAGTTCTTC
TRBJ2-7 | TRBV4-2 | 16 | TRBD2 | - | CASSQDQVAGRYEQYF | TGTGCCAGCAGCCAAGATCAGGTAGCGGGACGTTACGAGCAGTACTTC
TRBJ1-1 | TRBV2 | 11 | - | - | CASRATLEAFF | TGTGCCAGCAGGGCAACACTTGAAGCTTTCTTT
TRBJ2-5 | TRBV6-5 | 13 | - | - | CASSYGAGETQYF | TGTGCCAGCAGTTACGGGGCGGGGGAGACCCAGTACTTC
TRBJ1-4 | TRBV18 | 12 | - | - | CASSLPGEKLFF | TGTGCCAGCTCACTGCCGGGTGAAAAACTGTTTTTT
TRBJ2-7 | TRBV14 | 14 | TRBD1 | few | CASSPGTGAYEQYF | TGTGCCAGCAGCCCCGGGACAGGGGCCTACGAGCAGTACTTC